This T cell receptor (beta chain) was obtained from a study of blood T cell repertoires in COVID-19. Study as a whole: Researchers got acute and convalescent COVID-19 samples from the United States, Italy and Spain. Sources were T cells, B-cell-depleted T cells, or PBMCs; the material itself was cDNA or gDNA.

Sequencing used immunoSEQ multiplex PCR; TCRdb keeps in-frame clones, though not all of them. The sample includes approximately 210,000 clones, approximately 80% seen only once; the top ten take just under 9%. Participant ages covered roughly 18 to 89 years across about 22 US areas. This clonotype was sampled from a woman in her forties or fifties with acute COVID-19. Sequencing was done on a sample of PBMCs or T cells enriched from blood (not recorded which).

The CDR3 protein is CASSQRSQGPDQPQHF. The CDR3 region has the DNA TGCGCCAGCAGCCAACGTAGCCAGGGGCCAGACCAGCCCCAGCATTTT. This sequence joins TRBV4-1 and TRBJ1-5; tentatively, D is TRBD1 (6 bases). The CDR3 runs to 16 residues. CDR1 and CDR2 (germline): MGHRA, YSYEKL. V was cut by 2 bases and J by 7 bases, with 18 bases left in between.